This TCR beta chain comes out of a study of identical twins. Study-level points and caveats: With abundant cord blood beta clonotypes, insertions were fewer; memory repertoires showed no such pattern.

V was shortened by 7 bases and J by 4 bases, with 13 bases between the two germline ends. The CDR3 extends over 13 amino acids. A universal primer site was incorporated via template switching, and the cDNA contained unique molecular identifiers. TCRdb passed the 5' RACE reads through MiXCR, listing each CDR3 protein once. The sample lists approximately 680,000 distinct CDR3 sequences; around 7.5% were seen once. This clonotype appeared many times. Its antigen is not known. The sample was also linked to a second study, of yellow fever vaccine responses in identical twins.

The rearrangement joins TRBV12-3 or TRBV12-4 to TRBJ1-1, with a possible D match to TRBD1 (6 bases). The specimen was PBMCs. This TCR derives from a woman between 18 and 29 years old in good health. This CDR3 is CASIPTGFTEAFF. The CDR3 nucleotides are TGTGCCAGCATCCCCACAGGGTTCACTGAAGCTTTCTTT.